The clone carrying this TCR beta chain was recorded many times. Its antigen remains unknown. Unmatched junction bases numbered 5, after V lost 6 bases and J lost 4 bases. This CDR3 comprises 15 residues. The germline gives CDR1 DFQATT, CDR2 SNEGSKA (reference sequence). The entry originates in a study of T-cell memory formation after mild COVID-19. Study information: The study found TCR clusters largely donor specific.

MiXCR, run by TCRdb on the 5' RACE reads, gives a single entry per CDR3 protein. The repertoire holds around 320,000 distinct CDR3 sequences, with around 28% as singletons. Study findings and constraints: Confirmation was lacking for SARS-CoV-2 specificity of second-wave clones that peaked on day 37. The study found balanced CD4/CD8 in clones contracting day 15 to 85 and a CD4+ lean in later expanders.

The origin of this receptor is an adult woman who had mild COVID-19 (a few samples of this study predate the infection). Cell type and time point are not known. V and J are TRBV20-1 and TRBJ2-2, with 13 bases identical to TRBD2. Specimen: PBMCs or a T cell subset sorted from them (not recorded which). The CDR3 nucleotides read TGCAGTGCAAAGACTAGCGGGGGGCTCACCGGGGAGCTGTTTTTT. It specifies CSAKTSGGLTGELFF.